The clone carrying this T cell receptor beta chain showed up just once. As yet, its antigen is unknown. The CDR3 is 13 residues long. The germline gives CDR1 SGHTA, CDR2 FQGTGA. The V end lost 7 bases, the J end lost 3 bases, and 13 bases lay between the germline ends. With MiXCR, TCRdb reprocessed the PCR reads. The sample lists tens of thousands of clones, 15% to 20% occurring once. This record comes from a study of metastatic and nonmetastatic thyroid tumors. Overall study context: Comparative analysis of repertoires was undertaken across blood and tumor or nodule tissue obtained from malignant and benign thyroid patients. Study-level results: Across blood and tumor, TCR beta diversity in malignant thyroid tumors was reportedly significantly higher than in benign nodules.

No patient received treatment before thyroid surgery. The chain joins TRBV7-3 to TRBJ2-7; D ambiguous. The sequenced sample was blood. This receptor was identified in a female donor with papillary thyroid cancer or a benign thyroid nodule (not recorded which). Some clones in this sample may be carry-over from other donors' samples. CDR3 nucleotide sequence: TGTGCCAGCATCCCCGCCGGTTACTACGAGCAGTACTTC. It codes for CASIPAGYYEQYF.